This TCR beta chain was profiled in a study of blood T cell repertoires in COVID-19. Study in general: Material from acute and convalescent COVID-19 was sourced from the United States, Italy and Spain. Nucleic acid was either cDNA or gDNA, and it came from T cells, B-cell-depleted T cells, or PBMCs.

The CDR3 length is 15 residues. Trimming at V came to 4 bases and at J to 3 bases, leaving 10 bases not matched to a gene. In germline, CDR1 is SGHTS, CDR2 YDEGEE. Original processing notes: Reference gene primer amplification in the assay estimated nucleated cell counts. The assay was immunoSEQ multiplex PCR, and TCRdb's table has in-frame clones only and misses some. The V and J calls and clone size were taken over from that table, and D and trimming were inferred from the DNA. Among approximately 260,000 clones listed, around 90% were seen once. V and J are TRBV5-8 and TRBJ2-7; 7 nucleotides match TRBD2. Sequenced input: PBMCs or T cells enriched from blood (not recorded which). The clonotype comes from a woman aged 25 to 39 with acute COVID-19. The CDR3 coding sequence is TGTGCCAGCAGCCCCACTGGCGGGAGAAACTACGAGCAGTACTTC. This gives the protein CASSPTGGRNYEQYF.